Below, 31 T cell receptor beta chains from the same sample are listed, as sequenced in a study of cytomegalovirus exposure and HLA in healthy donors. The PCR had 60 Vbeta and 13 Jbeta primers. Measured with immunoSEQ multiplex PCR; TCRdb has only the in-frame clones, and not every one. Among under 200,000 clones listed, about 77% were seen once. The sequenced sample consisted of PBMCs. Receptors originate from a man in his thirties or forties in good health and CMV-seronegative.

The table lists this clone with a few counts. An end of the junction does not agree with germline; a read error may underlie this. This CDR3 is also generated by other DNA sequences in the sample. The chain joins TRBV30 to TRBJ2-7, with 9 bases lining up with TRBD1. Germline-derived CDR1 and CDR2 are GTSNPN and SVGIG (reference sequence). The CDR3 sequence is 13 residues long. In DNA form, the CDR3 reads TGCGCCTGGAGTGTGGACAGGGGCTACGAGCAGTACTTC. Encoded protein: CAWSVDRGYEQYF. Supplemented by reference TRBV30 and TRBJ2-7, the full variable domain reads SQTIHQWPATLVQPVGSPLSLECTVEGTSNPNLYWYRQAAGRGLQLLFYSVGIGQISSEVPQNLSASRPQDRQFILSSKKLLLSDSGFYLCAWSVDRGYEQYFGPGTRLTVT.

The CDR3 nucleotides read TGTGCCAGTAGTACACCGGGGCTAGCGGGGTACTTAGCCCAAGAGACCCAGTACTTC. This sequence encodes CASSTPGLAGYLAQETQYF. The genes are TRBV19 and TRBJ2-5; 9 nucleotides align to TRBD2. The CDR3 contains 19 residues. The germline V gene encodes CDR1 LNHDA and CDR2 SQIVND (reference sequence). J was trimmed by 1 base and V by 4 bases; bases with no gene match: 16. Variable domain in full (rest from reference TRBV19 and TRBJ2-5): DGGITQSPKYLFRKEGQNVTLSCEQNLNHDAMYWYRQDPGQGLRLIYYSQIVNDFQKGDIAEGYSVSREKKESFPLTVTSAQKNPTAFYLCASSTPGLAGYLAQETQYFGPGTRLLVL.

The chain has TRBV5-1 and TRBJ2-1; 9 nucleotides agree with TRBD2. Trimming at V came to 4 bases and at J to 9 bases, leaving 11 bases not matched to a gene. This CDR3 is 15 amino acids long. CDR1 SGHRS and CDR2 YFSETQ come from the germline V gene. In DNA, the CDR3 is TGCGCCAGCAGCCCGGACGTCACTAGCGGGCGTGAGCAGTTCTTC. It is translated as CASSPDVTSGREQFF.

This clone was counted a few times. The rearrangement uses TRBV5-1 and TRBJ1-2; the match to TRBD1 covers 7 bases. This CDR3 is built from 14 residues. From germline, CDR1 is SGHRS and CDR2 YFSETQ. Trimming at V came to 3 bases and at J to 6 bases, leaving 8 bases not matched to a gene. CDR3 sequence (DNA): TGCGCCAGCAGCTCCCGTGGACAGGAGGATGGCTACACCTTC. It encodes CASSSRGQEDGYTF.

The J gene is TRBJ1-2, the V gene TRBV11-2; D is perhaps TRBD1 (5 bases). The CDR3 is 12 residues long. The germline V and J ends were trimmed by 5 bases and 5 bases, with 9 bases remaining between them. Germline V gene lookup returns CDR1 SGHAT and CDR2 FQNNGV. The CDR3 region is CASSLGGYGYTF. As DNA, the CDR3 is TGTGCCAGCAGCCTCGGGGGGTATGGCTACACCTTC.

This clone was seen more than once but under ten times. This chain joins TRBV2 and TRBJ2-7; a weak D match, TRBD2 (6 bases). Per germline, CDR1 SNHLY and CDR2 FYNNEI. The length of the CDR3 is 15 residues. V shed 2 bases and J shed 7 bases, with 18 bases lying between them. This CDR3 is CASSEWSGAPEEQYF. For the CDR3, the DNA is TGTGCCAGCAGTGAATGGTCGGGAGCCCCAGAAGAGCAGTACTTC.

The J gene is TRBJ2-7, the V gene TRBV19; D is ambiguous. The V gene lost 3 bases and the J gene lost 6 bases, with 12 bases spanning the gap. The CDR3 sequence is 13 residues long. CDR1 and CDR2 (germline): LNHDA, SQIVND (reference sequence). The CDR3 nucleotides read TGTGCCAGTAGTATTGAGGCGGTTAGCGAGCAGTACTTC. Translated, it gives CASSIEAVSEQYF.

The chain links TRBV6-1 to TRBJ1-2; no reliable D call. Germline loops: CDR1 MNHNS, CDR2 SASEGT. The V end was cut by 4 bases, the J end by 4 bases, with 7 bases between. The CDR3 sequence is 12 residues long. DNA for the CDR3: TGTGCCAGCAGTGCCCCGGGCTATGGCTACACCTTC. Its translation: CASSAPGYGYTF.

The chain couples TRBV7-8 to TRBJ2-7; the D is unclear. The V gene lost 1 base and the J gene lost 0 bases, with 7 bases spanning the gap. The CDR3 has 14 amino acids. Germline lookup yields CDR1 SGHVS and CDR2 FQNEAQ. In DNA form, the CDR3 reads TGTGCCAGCAGCTTAGGCGGATTCTCCTACGAGCAGTACTTC. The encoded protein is CASSLGGFSYEQYF.

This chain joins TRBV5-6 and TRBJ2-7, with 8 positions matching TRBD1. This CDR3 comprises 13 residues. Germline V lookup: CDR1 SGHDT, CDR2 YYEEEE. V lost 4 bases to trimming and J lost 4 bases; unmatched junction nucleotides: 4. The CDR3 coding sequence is TGTGCCAGCAGCCGGGACAGGAGATACGAGCAGTACTTC. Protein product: CASSRDRRYEQYF.

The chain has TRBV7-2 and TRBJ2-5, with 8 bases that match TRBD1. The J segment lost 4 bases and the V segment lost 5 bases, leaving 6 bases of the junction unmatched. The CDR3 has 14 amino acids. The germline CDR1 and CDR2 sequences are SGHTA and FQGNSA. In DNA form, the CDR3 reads TGTGCCAGCAGCACTGACAGGGGTGGAGAGACCCAGTACTTC. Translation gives CASSTDRGGETQYF.

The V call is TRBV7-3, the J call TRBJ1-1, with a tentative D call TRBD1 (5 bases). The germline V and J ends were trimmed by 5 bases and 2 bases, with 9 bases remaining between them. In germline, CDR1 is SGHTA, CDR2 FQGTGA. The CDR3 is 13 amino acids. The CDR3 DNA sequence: TGTGCCAGCAGCAAGACAGCTAACACTGAAGCTTTCTTT. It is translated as CASSKTANTEAFF.

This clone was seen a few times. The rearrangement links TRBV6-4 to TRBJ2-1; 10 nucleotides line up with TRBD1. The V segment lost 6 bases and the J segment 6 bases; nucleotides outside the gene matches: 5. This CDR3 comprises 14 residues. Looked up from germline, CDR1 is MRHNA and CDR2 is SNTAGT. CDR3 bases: TGTGCCAGCAGCACCGGGACAGGGGTCAATGAGCAGTTCTTC. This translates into CASSTGTGVNEQFF.

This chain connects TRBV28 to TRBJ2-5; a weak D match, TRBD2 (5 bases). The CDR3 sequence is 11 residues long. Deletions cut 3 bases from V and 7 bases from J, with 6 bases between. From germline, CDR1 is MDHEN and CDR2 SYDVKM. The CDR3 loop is CASSLGRTQYF. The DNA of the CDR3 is TGTGCCAGCAGTTTGGGGAGGACCCAGTACTTC.

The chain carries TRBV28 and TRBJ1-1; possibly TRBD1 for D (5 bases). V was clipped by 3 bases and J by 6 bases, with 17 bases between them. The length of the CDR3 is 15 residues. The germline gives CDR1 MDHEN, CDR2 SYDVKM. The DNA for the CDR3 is TGTGCCAGCAGTTTCAGCGACAGACTCTGGGCTGAAGCTTTCTTT. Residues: CASSFSDRLWAEAFF. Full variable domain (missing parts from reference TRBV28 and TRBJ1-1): DVKVTQSSRYLVKRTGEKVFLECVQDMDHENMFWYRQDPGLGLRLIYFSYDVKMKEKGDIPEGYSVSREKKERFSLILESASTNQTSMYLCASSFSDRLWAEAFFGQGTRLTVV.

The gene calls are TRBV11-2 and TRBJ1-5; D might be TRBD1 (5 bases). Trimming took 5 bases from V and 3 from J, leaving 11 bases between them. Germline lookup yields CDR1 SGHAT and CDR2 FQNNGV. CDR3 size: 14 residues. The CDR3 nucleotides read TGTGCCAGCAGCCCATGGGGGGTCAATCAGCCCCAGCATTTT. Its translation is CASSPWGVNQPQHF.

The CDR3 sequence: CSEASGDNEQFF. CDR3 nucleotides: TGCAGCGAGGCTTCGGGAGACAATGAGCAGTTCTTC. This chain uses TRBV29-1 with TRBJ2-1; the D gene is possibly TRBD2 (6 bases). The germline CDR1 and CDR2 sequences are SQVTM and ANQGSEA. This CDR3 comprises 12 residues. V lost 7 bases and J 5 bases, leaving 12 bases between the germline ends.

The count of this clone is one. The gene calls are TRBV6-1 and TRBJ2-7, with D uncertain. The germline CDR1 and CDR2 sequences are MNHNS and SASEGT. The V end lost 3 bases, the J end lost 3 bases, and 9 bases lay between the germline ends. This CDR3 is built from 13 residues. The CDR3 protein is CASSERLSYEQYF. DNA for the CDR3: TGTGCCAGCAGTGAGAGACTGAGCTACGAGCAGTACTTC.

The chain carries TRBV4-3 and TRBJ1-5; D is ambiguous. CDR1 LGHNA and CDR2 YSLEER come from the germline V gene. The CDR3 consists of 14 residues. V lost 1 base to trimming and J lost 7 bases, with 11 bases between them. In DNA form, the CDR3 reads TGCGCCAGCAGCCAAGTCCAGGTTGGGCAGCCCCAGCATTTT. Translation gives CASSQVQVGQPQHF.

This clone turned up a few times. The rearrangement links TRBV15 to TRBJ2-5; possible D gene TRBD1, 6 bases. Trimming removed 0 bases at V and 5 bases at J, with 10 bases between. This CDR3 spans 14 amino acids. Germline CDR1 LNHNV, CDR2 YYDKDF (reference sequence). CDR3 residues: CATSRDQGRETQYF. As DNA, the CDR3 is TGTGCCACCAGCAGAGACCAGGGGCGGGAGACCCAGTACTTC.

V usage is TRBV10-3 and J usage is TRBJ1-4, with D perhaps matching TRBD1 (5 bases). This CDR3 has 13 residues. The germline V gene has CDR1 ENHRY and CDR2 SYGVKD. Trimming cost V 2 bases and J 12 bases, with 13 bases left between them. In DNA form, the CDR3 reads TGTGCCATCAGTGAGGGGACTCTGTCGGAACTGTTTTTT. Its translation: CAISEGTLSELFF.

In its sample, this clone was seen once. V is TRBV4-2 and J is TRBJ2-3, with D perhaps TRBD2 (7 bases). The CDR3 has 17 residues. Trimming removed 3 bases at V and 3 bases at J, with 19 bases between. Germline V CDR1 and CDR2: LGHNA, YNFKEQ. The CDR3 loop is CASSQWGRGEGTDTQYF. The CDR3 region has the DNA TGTGCCAGCAGCCAGTGGGGTAGGGGGGAGGGGACAGATACGCAGTATTTT.

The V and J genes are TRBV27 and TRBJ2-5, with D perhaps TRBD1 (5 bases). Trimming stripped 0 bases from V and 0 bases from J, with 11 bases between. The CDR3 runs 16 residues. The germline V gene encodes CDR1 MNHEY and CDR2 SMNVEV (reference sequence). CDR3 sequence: CASSLSRDSYQETQYF. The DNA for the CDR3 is TGTGCCAGCAGTTTATCTCGCGACAGCTACCAAGAGACCCAGTACTTC.

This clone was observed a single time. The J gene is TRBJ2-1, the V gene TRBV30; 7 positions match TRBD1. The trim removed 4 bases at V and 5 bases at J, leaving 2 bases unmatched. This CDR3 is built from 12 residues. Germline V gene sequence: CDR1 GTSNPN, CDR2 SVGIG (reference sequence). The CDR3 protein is CAWMDRHNEQFF. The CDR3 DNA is TGTGCCTGGATGGACAGGCACAATGAGCAGTTCTTC.

In DNA, the CDR3 is TGTGCCAGCAGCTCCGCTGCTACGGACAATGAGCAGTTCTTC. This translates into CASSSAATDNEQFF. This rearrangement joins TRBV5-4 to TRBJ2-1, with unresolved D. The CDR3 runs to 14 residues. The V end was cut by 3 bases, the J end by 5 bases, with 12 bases between. Germline lookup yields CDR1 SGHNT and CDR2 YYREEE (reference sequence).

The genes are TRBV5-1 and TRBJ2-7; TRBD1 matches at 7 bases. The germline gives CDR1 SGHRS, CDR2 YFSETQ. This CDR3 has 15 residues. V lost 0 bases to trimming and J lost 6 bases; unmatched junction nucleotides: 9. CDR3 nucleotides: TGCGCCAGCAGCTTGGCGAGACAGGGACCGGGCGAGCAGTACTTC. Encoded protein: CASSLARQGPGEQYF.

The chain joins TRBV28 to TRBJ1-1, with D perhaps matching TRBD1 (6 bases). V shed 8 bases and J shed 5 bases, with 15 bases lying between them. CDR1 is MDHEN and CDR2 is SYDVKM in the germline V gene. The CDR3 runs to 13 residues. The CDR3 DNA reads TGTGCCAGCCAACCTACAGGGTGGACTGAAGCTTTCTTT. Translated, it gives CASQPTGWTEAFF.

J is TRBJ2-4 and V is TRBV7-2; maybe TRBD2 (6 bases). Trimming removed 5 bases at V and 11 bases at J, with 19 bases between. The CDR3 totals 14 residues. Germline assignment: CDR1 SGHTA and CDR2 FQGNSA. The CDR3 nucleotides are TGTGCCAGCAGCCCCGGACGCGGCGGGACCCTTCAGTACTTC. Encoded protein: CASSPGRGGTLQYF.

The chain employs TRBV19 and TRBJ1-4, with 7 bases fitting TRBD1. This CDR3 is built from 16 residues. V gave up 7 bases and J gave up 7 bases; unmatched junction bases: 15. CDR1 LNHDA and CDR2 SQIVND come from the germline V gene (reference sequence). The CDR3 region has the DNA TGTGCCAGTACTGAAAAACCGGGACAGAGGTTTGAAAAACTGTTTTTT. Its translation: CASTEKPGQRFEKLFF. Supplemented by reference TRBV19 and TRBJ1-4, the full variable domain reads DGGITQSPKYLFRKEGQNVTLSCEQNLNHDAMYWYRQDPGQGLRLIYYSQIVNDFQKGDIAEGYSVSREKKESFPLTVTSAQKNPTAFYLCASTEKPGQRFEKLFFGSGTQLSVL.

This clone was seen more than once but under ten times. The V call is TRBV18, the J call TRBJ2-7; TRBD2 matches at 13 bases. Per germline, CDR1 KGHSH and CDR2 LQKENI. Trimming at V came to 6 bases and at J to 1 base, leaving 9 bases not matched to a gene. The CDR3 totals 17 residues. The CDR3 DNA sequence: TGTGCCAGCTCCCCAGGGACTAGCGGGGTGAAATCCTACGAGCAGTACTTC. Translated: CASSPGTSGVKSYEQYF.

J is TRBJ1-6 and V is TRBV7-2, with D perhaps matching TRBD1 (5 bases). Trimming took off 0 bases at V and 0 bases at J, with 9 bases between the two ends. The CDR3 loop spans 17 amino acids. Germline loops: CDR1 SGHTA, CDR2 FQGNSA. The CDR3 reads CASSLAYRSSYNSPLHF. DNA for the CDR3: TGTGCCAGCAGCTTAGCGTACAGGAGCTCCTATAATTCACCCCTCCACTTT. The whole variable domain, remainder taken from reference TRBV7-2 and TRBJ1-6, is GAGVSQSPSNKVTEKGKDVELRCDPISGHTALYWYRQSLGQGLEFLIYFQGNSAPDKSGLPSDRFSAERTGGSVSTLTIQRTQQEDSAVYLCASSLAYRSSYNSPLHFGNGTRLTVT.